One sample yielded the 10 T cell receptor beta chains listed below, sequenced in a study of blood T cell repertoires in COVID-19. Measured with immunoSEQ multiplex PCR; TCRdb has only the in-frame clones, and not every one. The table lists around 150,000 clones, approximately 88% of them singletons. Sequencing was performed on PBMCs or T cells enriched from blood (not recorded which). Source of these receptors: a woman in her 50s who had recovered from COVID-19.

The chain employs TRBV4-2 and TRBJ1-4; D perhaps matches TRBD1 (6 bases). V dropped 0 bases and J dropped 5 bases, with 10 bases sitting between them. Germline-derived CDR1 and CDR2 are LGHNA and YNFKEQ. This CDR3 spans 15 amino acids. CDR3 loop: CASSQEGGLNEKLFF. Written as DNA, the CDR3 is TGTGCCAGCAGCCAAGAGGGGGGGCTGAATGAAAAACTGTTTTTT.

The chain is built from TRBV7-2 and TRBJ1-3, with 7 bases matching TRBD1. V lost 5 bases, J lost 0 bases, and 4 bases stayed unmatched. The CDR3 runs 15 residues. CDR1 is SGHTA and CDR2 is FQGNSA in the germline V gene. CDR3 protein: CASSQGQLSGNTIYF. Written as DNA, the CDR3 is TGTGCCAGCAGCCAGGGACAGCTCTCTGGAAACACCATATATTTT.

There are a few counts of this clone. V and J are TRBV19 and TRBJ1-6; tentatively, D is TRBD1 (5 bases). Germline-derived CDR1 and CDR2 are LNHDA and SQIVND (reference sequence). V dropped 3 bases and J dropped 0 bases, with 12 bases sitting between them. The CDR3 has 17 residues. CDR3 coding DNA: TGTGCCAGTAGTATGTCGCGACAGAGCTCCTATAATTCACCCCTCCACTTT. Translated: CASSMSRQSSYNSPLHF. The complete variable domain, with remaining parts taken from reference TRBV19 and TRBJ1-6, reads DGGITQSPKYLFRKEGQNVTLSCEQNLNHDAMYWYRQDPGQGLRLIYYSQIVNDFQKGDIAEGYSVSREKKESFPLTVTSAQKNPTAFYLCASSMSRQSSYNSPLHFGNGTRLTVT.

The chain is built from TRBV27 and TRBJ1-5, with D possibly TRBD1 on 5 matching bases. The V and J ends lost 1 base and 3 bases respectively, with 7 bases between them. This CDR3 has 14 amino acids. CDR1 and CDR2 from the germline V gene are MNHEY and SMNVEV (reference sequence). The CDR3 spells CASSLLGVNQPQHF. In DNA, the CDR3 is TGTGCCAGCAGTTTATTAGGGGTCAATCAGCCCCAGCATTTT.

This rearrangement joins TRBV27 to TRBJ2-1; 8 bases line up with TRBD1. Germline V lookup: CDR1 MNHEY, CDR2 SMNVEV (reference sequence). Losses at the gene ends were 4 bases for V and 7 bases for J; bases not matched to a gene: 12. The CDR3 is made up of 16 amino acids. DNA of the CDR3: TGTGCCAGCAGTTCACCCGCAGGGGGCTCGGTAAATGAGCAGTTCTTC. This sequence encodes CASSSPAGGSVNEQFF.

This clone has just a few counts. The chain couples TRBV18 to TRBJ1-1; D perhaps matches TRBD1 (6 bases). The CDR3 is 14 residues long. The V and J ends lost 1 base and 3 bases respectively, with 9 bases between them. The germline gives CDR1 KGHSH, CDR2 LQKENI. The DNA for the CDR3 is TGTGCCAGCTCACCACTGGGGGCGGACACTGAAGCTTTCTTT. It is translated as CASSPLGADTEAFF.

The rearrangement joins TRBV5-1 to TRBJ1-2; D may be TRBD1 (6 bases). This CDR3 has 16 residues. Germline V gene lookup returns CDR1 SGHRS and CDR2 YFSETQ. V was shortened by 0 bases and J by 3 bases, with 15 bases between the two germline ends. CDR3: CASSLEGHRTYYGYTF. CDR3 bases: TGCGCCAGCAGCTTGGAGGGACACAGGACCTACTATGGCTACACCTTC.

The chain carries TRBV11-3 and TRBJ1-3, with 9 bases identical to TRBD1. Germline CDR1 reads SGHNT; CDR2 reads YENEEA. The CDR3 sequence is 16 residues long. J lost 4 bases, V lost 2 bases, and 6 bases had no gene match. The CDR3 here is CASSLYGQGQGNTIYF. CDR3 DNA sequence: TGTGCCAGCAGCTTATATGGACAGGGGCAAGGAAACACCATATATTTT.

This clone was recorded only once. CDR3 in amino acids: CASRGGALNTGELFF. CDR3 nucleotides: TGCGCCAGCAGGGGAGGGGCACTTAACACCGGGGAGCTGTTTTTT. The chain joins TRBV5-1 to TRBJ2-2, with TRBD2 matching 7 bases. CDR1 SGHRS and CDR2 YFSETQ come from the germline V gene. Trimming took 5 bases from V and 2 from J; bases not matched to a gene: 6. This CDR3 is built from 15 residues.

The chain couples TRBV5-4 to TRBJ2-5, with TRBD2 matching 12 bases. With V trimmed by 4 bases and J by 2 bases, 12 bases remained unmatched. This CDR3 is 18 amino acids long. Germline V gives CDR1 SGHNT, CDR2 YYREEE (reference sequence). CDR3 sequence reads: CASSAGASGGAGQETQYF. The CDR3 DNA sequence: TGTGCCAGCAGCGCGGGGGCTAGCGGGGGGGCTGGACAAGAGACCCAGTACTTC.